The 9 T cell receptor beta chains below were found in one sample sequenced in a study of memory CD4+ T cells and cytomegalovirus serostatus. Single viable CD3+CD4+CD8-CD45RO+ cells were sorted as the memory CD4+ T cells. Some clones are missing from TCRdb's copy, which holds only in-frame ones; the method was immunoSEQ multiplex PCR. The sample carries 35,000 to 45,000 clones, around 79% recorded once. Sequenced sample: memory CD4+ T cells from blood. These TCRs come from an adult in good health and CMV-seronegative.

The chain links TRBV7-9 to TRBJ2-6, with D possibly matching TRBD1 (6 bases). The CDR3 loop spans 19 amino acids. V was clipped by 6 bases and J by 0 bases, with 21 bases between them. Per germline, CDR1 SEHNR and CDR2 FQNEAQ (reference sequence). CDR3 residues: CASSPYRDNRYSGANVLTF. The CDR3 DNA reads TGTGCCAGCAGTCCTTACAGGGACAACCGATACTCTGGGGCCAACGTCCTGACTTTC.

The V and J genes are TRBV13 and TRBJ1-2; D remains ambiguous. The V and J ends lost 5 bases and 4 bases respectively, with 14 bases between them. The CDR3 is made up of 14 amino acids. The V gene's germline CDR1 is PRHDT and CDR2 FYEKMQ (reference sequence). The CDR3 DNA sequence: TGTGCCAGCAGCCGTGCTACGGGAGCCTATGGCTACACCTTC. The encoded protein is CASSRATGAYGYTF.

The rearrangement joins TRBV2 to TRBJ1-3; D uncertain. CDR1 and CDR2 from the germline V gene are SNHLY and FYNNEI. The CDR3 contains 15 residues. The ends were cut back, 3 bases at V and 0 bases at J, with 9 bases in the middle. CDR3 in amino acids: CASSDRGLSGNTIYF. CDR3 in DNA: TGTGCCAGCAGTGATCGGGGTCTCTCTGGAAACACCATATATTTT. The full variable domain, its missing parts supplied by reference TRBV2 and TRBJ1-3, is EPEVTQTPSHQVTQMGQEVILRCVPISNHLYFYWYRQILGQKVEFLVSFYNNEISEKSEIFDDQFSVERPDGSNFTLKIRSTKLEDSAMYFCASSDRGLSGNTIYFGEGSWLTVV.

The chain joins TRBV19 to TRBJ2-1, with D uncertain. Trimming took 0 bases from V and 11 from J, leaving 11 bases between them. The CDR3 is 13 amino acids. Germline V CDR1 and CDR2: LNHDA, SQIVND (reference sequence). This CDR3 reads CASSIDRRYQQFF. CDR3 nucleotides: TGTGCCAGTAGTATAGATCGGAGATACCAGCAGTTCTTC.

The V and J genes are TRBV2 and TRBJ1-5, with D perhaps matching TRBD1 (6 bases). The V gene lost 5 bases and the J gene lost 2 bases, with 16 bases spanning the gap. The CDR3 contains 16 residues. CDR1 is SNHLY, CDR2 FYNNEI, per germline. The CDR3, as DNA: TGTGCCAGCAGTCCCCCTATACAGGGCGGCAATCAGCCCCAGCATTTT. It specifies CASSPPIQGGNQPQHF.

V usage is TRBV10-3 and J usage is TRBJ2-1, with a tentative D call TRBD2 (6 bases). Germline loops: CDR1 ENHRY, CDR2 SYGVKD. Trimming removed 6 bases from V and 5 bases from J, with 14 bases in between. The CDR3 contains 14 residues. The CDR3 region is CAIRRLGPDNEQFF. The CDR3 DNA is TGTGCCATCAGGAGACTAGGCCCCGACAATGAGCAGTTCTTC.

The V gene is TRBV10-3, the J gene TRBJ1-5; D call uncertain. The V gene's germline CDR1 is ENHRY and CDR2 SYGVKD. V lost 6 bases and J lost 3, with 12 bases in between. The CDR3 consists of 14 residues. The CDR3 DNA reads TGTGCCATCAGCGAGGTGGCTGACAATCAGCCCCAGCATTTT. It is translated as CAISEVADNQPQHF.

The rearrangement links TRBV5-1 to TRBJ2-3; D might be TRBD1 or TRBD2, each matching 5 bases. The V and J ends lost 3 bases and 3 bases respectively, with 11 bases between them. Germline CDR1 is SGHRS and CDR2 is YFSETQ. CDR3 length: 14 residues. The DNA for the CDR3 is TGCGCCAGCAGCTCAAGCAGGGAGACAGATACGCAGTATTTT. Its translation: CASSSSRETDTQYF.

The chain carries TRBV6-5 and TRBJ2-7; D remains ambiguous. The germline V gene has CDR1 MNHEY and CDR2 SVGAGI. V was shortened by 0 bases and J by 2 bases, with 8 bases between the two germline ends. The CDR3 is made up of 14 amino acids. CDR3 coding DNA: TGTGCCAGCAGTTACTCGAACCCTCCCTACGAGCAGTACTTC. Translated, it gives CASSYSNPPYEQYF.